This TCR beta chain was profiled in a study of CD8+CD57+ T cells in acquired aplastic anemia. Study-wide background: Sorted CD4+ and CD8+ cells yielded DNA averaging around 3.2 ug. The average read count for CD4+ cells in healthy donors was 10 million to 11 million.

This clonotype was observed a few times. The antigen remains unidentified. Investigators profiled TCR beta VDJ and CDR3 from genomic DNA template. In TCRdb, the reads were re-called with MiXCR into one record per CDR3 protein. The data contain roughly 160,000 distinct CDR3 sequences, around 60% of them singletons. General observations from the study: Patient and control CD8+ Simpson's diversity was not significantly different. It was found that roughly 29 CD8+ CDR3 sequences were shared between patients and controls.

Sequencing was done on a sample of sorted CD4+, CD8+, or CD8+CD57+ T cells (not recorded which) from PBMCs. The receptor comes from a human donor in good health.

The CDR3 here is CATRKYPEGSNGETQYF. The CDR3 DNA reads as TGTGCCACCAGAAAGTACCCGGAGGGGTCCAACGGAGAGACCCAGTACTTC. V gene TRBV24-1 combines with J gene TRBJ2-5; perhaps TRBD2 as D (6 bases). The CDR3 runs 17 residues. V was trimmed by 7 bases and J by 4 bases, leaving 24 bases between them. Germline assignment: CDR1 KGHDR and CDR2 SFDVKD.